This T cell receptor beta chain was captured by sequencing in a study of cytotoxic CD8 clonotypes in ibrutinib-treated CLL (dated by TCRdb to about 2021). Concerning the study at large: The cohort included about 15 treatment-naive and roughly ten relapsed/refractory patients; under 18 were IGHV unmutated. Every remission and progressive disease sample was obtained while ibrutinib was still being received by the patients. The response samples were drawn at a median of 12 months into treatment, with a range of about 6 to 40 months. Partial responses were observed in about 24 patients and complete responses in 2; after a median follow-up of roughly 72 months, remission was maintained in roughly 14 patients and progression was observed in approximately 12. Cryopreserved peripheral blood mononuclear cells were obtained before treatment, at response, and at either sustained remission or disease progression. Samples averaged approximately 260,000 productive templates and more than 85,000 productive rearrangements. Longitudinal samples were obtainable from about 30% of the roughly 90 participants in the trial. Overall results and qualifications from the work: Public clonotypes were rare and either contracted or stayed stable during treatment, and the rise in clonality at ibrutinib response reflected the expansion of private clonotypes. At ibrutinib response clonality went up, during sustained remission it held steady, and at progression it dropped back toward baseline. Lymph node repertoires were not examined, and the timing of sampling was not matched between patients in sustained remission and those whose disease progressed. At baseline, clonality was higher than in age-matched healthy donors and showed a strong correlation with circulating CD8+ T-cell counts.

The goal of deep resolution MiSeq sequencing was a depth between 1 in 1 million and 1 in 200,000 T cells, and coverage averaged 10x per clonotype. The immunoSEQ hsTCRB Kit was used to generate TCR beta libraries. Under the source paper's analysis protocol: ImmunoSEQ Data Assistant and ImmunoSEQ Analyzer were used for data analysis, and V, D and J genes were assigned according to IMGT definitions. Clonality, with values ranging from 0 to 1, was calculated as one minus the normalized Shannon entropy of productive rearrangement frequencies. Only overrepresented clonotypes making up at least 0.05% of the repertoire of each patient were included in the public clonotype analysis. Some twelve repertoires from age-matched healthy donors, obtained from immuneACCESS, served as clonality controls. Held by TCRdb, this immuneACCESS table contains in-frame sequences only and omits some clones. Under half of the omission traces to an unresolved V gene where checked; the cause of the rest is unknown. V, J and clone size are those of that table, while D and trimming were read from the DNA. This sample lists 150,000 or so clones; approximately 75% were detected once. 25% to 35% of the sample is in the top ten clones.

The sample's time point, from its label and the paper: 12 months on ibrutinib. Approximately 2 micrograms of genomic DNA were extracted from cryopreserved PBMCs for TCR beta library preparation. Longitudinal blood samples from CLL patients on ibrutinib monotherapy underwent high-throughput TCR beta sequencing. The patients took part in an open-label, single-center phase 2 trial of ibrutinib monotherapy. Relative to germline, V is 4 bases shorter and J is 1 base shorter, with 13 bases between their ends. CDR1 and CDR2 are drawn from the germline V gene (reference sequence): LNHDA, SQIVND. The CDR3 covers 15 residues, taking in both the cysteine and the phenylalanine. The read is trimmed to its CDR3 DNA, 45 bases read in frame from base 1. This clone was counted at least ten times. The antigen it recognizes is unknown. There are no base qualities to consult, and no much larger clone falls within one base.

Sample: PBMCs, taken after 12 months of ibrutinib treatment. The chain uses TRBV19 and TRBJ1-1, with TRBD1 perhaps the D gene, on 6 matching bases. The clonotype was recovered from a human donor with chronic lymphocytic leukemia. The DNA is as follows: TGTGCCAGTAGTACATCACAGGGCAGGAACACTGAAGCTTTCTTT. Its amino acids are CASSTSQGRNTEAFF.